This TCR beta chain came from a study of pediatric ulcerative colitis. Study-wide context: Disease was pancolitis in 7 or 8 and left-sided in two, histology-confirmed.

Sequencing was performed with immunoSEQ multiplex PCR; in TCRdb, only in-frame clones are kept and a portion is missing. Here the sample spans more than 40,000 clones, roughly 79% being singletons. One to two pinch biopsies were taken from the rectum during colonoscopy. Concerning this clone: Antigen unknown.

There are 14 residues in the CDR3. The study, taken as a whole, reports: A couple of rectal clonotypes were found only in ulcerative colitis patients, all of them.

This clonotype was obtained from a girl under 18 with moderate ulcerative colitis. The chain has TRBV21-1 and TRBJ2-7; no check of the table's D call, TRBD2, against the DNA was made. TRBV21-1 has pseudogene status. Sequencing used gut tissue. The CDR3 DNA follows: TGTGCCACCGGGGGGGACAGTCTCCCCTACGAGCAGTACTTC. Its protein is CATGGDSLPYEQYF.